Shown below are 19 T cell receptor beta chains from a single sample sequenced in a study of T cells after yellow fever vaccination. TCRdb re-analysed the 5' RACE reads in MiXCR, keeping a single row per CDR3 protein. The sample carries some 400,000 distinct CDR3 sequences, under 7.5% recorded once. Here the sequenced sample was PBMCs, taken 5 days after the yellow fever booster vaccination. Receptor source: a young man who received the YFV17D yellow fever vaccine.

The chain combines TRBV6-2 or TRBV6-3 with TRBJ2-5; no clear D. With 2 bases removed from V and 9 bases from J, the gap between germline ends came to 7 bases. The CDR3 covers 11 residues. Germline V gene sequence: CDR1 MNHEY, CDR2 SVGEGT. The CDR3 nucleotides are TGTGCCAGCAGTTACGGCGGATCCCAGTACTTC. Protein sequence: CASSYGGSQYF.

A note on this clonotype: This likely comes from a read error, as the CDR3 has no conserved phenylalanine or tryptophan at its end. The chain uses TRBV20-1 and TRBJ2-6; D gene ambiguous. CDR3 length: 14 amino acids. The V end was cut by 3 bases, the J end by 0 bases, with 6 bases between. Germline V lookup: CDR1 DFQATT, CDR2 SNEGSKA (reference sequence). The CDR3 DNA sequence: TGCAGTGCTAGTGATTTCTCTGGGGCCAACGTCCTGACTCTC. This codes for CSASDFSGANVLTL.

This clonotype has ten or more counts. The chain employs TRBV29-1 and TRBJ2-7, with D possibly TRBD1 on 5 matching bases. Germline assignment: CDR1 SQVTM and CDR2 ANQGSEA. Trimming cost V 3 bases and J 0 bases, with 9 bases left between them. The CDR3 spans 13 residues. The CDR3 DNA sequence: TGCAGCGTTGAGATGACAGACTCCTACGAGCAGTACTTC. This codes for CSVEMTDSYEQYF.

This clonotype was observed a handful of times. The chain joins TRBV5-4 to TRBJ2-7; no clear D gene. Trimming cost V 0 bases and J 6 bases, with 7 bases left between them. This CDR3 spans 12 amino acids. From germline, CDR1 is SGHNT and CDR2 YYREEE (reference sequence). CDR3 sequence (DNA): TGTGCCAGCAGCTTGGGCTACCGCGAGCAGTACTTC. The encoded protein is CASSLGYREQYF.

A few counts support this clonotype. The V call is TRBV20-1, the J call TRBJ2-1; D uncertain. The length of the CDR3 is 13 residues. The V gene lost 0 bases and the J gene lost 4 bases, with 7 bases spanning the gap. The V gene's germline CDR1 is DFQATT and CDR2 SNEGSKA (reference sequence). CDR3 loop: CSAREVRYNEQFF. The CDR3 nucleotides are TGCAGTGCTAGAGAGGTCCGATACAATGAGCAGTTCTTC.

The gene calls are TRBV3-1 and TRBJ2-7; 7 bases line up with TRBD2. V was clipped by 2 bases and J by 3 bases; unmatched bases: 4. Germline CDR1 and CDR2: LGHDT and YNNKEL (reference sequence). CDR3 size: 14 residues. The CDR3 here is CASSQRGGYYEQYF. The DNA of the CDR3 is TGTGCCAGCAGCCAACGCGGGGGTTACTACGAGCAGTACTTC.

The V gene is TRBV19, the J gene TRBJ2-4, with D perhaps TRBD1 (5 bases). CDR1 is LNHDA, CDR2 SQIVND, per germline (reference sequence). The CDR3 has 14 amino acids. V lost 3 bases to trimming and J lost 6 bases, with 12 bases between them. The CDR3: CASSIGQGLNIQYF. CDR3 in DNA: TGTGCCAGTAGTATTGGGCAGGGCCTAAACATTCAGTACTTC. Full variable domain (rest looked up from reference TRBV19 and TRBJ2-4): DGGITQSPKYLFRKEGQNVTLSCEQNLNHDAMYWYRQDPGQGLRLIYYSQIVNDFQKGDIAEGYSVSREKKESFPLTVTSAQKNPTAFYLCASSIGQGLNIQYFGAGTRLSVL.

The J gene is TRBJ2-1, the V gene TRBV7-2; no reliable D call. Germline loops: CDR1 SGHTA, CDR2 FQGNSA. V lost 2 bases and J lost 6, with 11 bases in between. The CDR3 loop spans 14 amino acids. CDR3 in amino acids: CASSLSYSLNEQFF. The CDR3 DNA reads TGTGCCAGCAGCTTATCTTATAGCCTCAATGAGCAGTTCTTC.

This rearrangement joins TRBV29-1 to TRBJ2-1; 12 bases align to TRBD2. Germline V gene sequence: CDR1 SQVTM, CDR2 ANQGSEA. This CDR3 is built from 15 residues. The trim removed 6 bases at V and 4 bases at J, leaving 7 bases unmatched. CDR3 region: CSVFLAGGPYNEQFF. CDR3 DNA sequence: TGCAGCGTCTTCCTAGCGGGAGGGCCTTACAATGAGCAGTTCTTC.

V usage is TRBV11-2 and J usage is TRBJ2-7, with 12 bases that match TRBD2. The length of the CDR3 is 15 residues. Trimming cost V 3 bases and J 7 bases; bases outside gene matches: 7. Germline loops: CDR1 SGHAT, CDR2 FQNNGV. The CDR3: CASSFGLAGSREQYF. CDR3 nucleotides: TGTGCCAGCAGCTTCGGACTAGCGGGGTCTAGGGAGCAGTACTTC.

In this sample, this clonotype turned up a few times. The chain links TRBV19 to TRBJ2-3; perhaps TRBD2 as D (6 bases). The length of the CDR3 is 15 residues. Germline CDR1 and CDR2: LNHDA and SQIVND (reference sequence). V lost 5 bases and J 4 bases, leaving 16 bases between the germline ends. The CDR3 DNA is TGTGCCAGTAGTGCTCCTAGCGAAGTCGCAGATACGCAGTATTTT. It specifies CASSAPSEVADTQYF. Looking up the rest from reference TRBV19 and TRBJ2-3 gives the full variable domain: DGGITQSPKYLFRKEGQNVTLSCEQNLNHDAMYWYRQDPGQGLRLIYYSQIVNDFQKGDIAEGYSVSREKKESFPLTVTSAQKNPTAFYLCASSAPSEVADTQYFGPGTRLTVL.

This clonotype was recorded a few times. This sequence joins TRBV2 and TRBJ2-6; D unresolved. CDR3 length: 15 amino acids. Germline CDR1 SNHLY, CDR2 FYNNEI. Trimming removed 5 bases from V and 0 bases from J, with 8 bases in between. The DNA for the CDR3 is TGTGCCAGCAGTCTTCAATTCTCTGGGGCCAACGTCCTGACTTTC. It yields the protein CASSLQFSGANVLTF.

The CDR3 here is CASSEGLAVANTGELFF. CDR3 DNA: TGTGCCAGCAGTGAGGGACTAGCGGTCGCGAACACCGGGGAGCTGTTTTTT. The genes are TRBV25-1 and TRBJ2-2; 11 bases map to TRBD2. The junction had 3 bases not matched to a gene; V was cut back by 3 bases and J by 0 bases. This CDR3 is built from 17 residues. The germline gives CDR1 MGHDK, CDR2 SYGVNS.

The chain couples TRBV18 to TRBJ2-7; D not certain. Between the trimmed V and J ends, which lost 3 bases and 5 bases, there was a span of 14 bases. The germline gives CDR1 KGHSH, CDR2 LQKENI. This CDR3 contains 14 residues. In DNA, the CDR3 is TGTGCCAGCTCACCCTTAGGGATAGGGCACGAGCAGTACTTC. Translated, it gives CASSPLGIGHEQYF.

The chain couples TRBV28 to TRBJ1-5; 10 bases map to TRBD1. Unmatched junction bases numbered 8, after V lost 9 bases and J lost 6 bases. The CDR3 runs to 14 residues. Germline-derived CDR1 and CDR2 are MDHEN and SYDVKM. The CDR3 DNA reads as TGTGCCAGTATGACAGGGGGCAAGGGTCAGCCCCAGCATTTT. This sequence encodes CASMTGGKGQPQHF. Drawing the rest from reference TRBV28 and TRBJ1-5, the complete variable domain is DVKVTQSSRYLVKRTGEKVFLECVQDMDHENMFWYRQDPGLGLRLIYFSYDVKMKEKGDIPEGYSVSREKKERFSLILESASTNQTSMYLCASMTGGKGQPQHFGDGTRLSIL.

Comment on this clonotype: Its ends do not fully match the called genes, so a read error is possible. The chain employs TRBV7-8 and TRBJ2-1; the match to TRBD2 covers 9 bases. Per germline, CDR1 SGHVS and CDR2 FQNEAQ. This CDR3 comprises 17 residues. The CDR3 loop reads CAISSAVASGMKNEQFF. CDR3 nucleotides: TGTGCCATCAGCTCCGCCGTGGCTAGCGGGATGAAGAATGAGCAGTTCTTC.

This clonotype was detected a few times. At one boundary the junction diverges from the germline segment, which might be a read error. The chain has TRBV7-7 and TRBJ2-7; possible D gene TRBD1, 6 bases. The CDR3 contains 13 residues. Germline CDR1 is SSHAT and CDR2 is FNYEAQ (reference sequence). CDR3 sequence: CASSVLQGYEQYF. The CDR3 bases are TGTGCTAGCAGCGTCCTACAGGGCTACGAGCAGTACTTC.

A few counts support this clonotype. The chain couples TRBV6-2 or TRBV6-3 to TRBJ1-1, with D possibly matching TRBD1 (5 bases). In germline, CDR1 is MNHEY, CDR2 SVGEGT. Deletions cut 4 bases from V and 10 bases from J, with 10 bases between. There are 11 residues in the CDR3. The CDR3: CASSSGGGAFF. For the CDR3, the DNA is TGTGCCAGCAGTTCTGGGGGGGGAGCTTTCTTT.

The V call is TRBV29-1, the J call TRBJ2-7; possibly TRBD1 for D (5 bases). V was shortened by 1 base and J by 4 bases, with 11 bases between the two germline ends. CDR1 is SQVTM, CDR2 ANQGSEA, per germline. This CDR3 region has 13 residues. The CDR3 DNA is TGCAGCGTTGAAGGGGGAACAGGTTACGAGCAGTACTTC. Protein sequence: CSVEGGTGYEQYF.